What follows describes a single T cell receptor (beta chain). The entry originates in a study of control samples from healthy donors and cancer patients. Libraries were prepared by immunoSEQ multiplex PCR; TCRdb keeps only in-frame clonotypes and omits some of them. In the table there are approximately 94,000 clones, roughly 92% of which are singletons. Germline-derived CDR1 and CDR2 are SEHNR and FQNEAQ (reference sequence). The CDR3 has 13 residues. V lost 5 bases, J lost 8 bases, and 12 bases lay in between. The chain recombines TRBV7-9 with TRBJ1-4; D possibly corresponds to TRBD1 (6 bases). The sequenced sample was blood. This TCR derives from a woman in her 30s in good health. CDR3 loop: CASSAGTMEKLFF. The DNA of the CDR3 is TGTGCCAGCAGCGCCGGGACAATGGAAAAACTGTTTTTT.